Below are 17 T cell receptor beta chains sequenced from a single sample in a study of blood T cell repertoires in COVID-19. The protocol was immunoSEQ multiplex PCR, while the TCRdb copy is restricted to in-frame clones and leaves out a portion. The repertoire holds fewer than 300,000 clones, with approximately 86% as singletons. Material: peripheral blood. The source is a woman aged 18 to 35 with acute or convalescent COVID-19.

The chain joins TRBV7-9 to TRBJ2-7; 7 bases are a match to TRBD1. CDR1 SEHNR and CDR2 FQNEAQ come from the germline V gene (reference sequence). J was trimmed by 2 bases and V by 6 bases; bases with no gene match: 4. CDR3 size: 13 residues. The CDR3 DNA reads TGTGCCAGCAGTTGGGGACAGCCCTACGAGCAGTACTTC. Its protein is CASSWGQPYEQYF.

The rearrangement uses TRBV24-1 and TRBJ2-3; D might be TRBD2 (5 bases). This CDR3 contains 18 residues. The V gene's germline CDR1 is KGHDR and CDR2 SFDVKD. Trimming stripped 2 bases from V and 2 bases from J, with 19 bases between. The CDR3, as DNA: TGTGCCACCAGTGATTCGCGGTCGTCGGGATATAACACAGATACGCAGTATTTT. Translation: CATSDSRSSGYNTDTQYF.

J is TRBJ1-1 and V is TRBV7-2; D possibly corresponds to TRBD1 (5 bases). Germline-derived CDR1 and CDR2 are SGHTA and FQGNSA. Trimming removed 5 bases at V and 5 bases at J, with 18 bases between. The length of the CDR3 is 15 residues. In nucleotides, the CDR3 is TGTGCCAGCAGCCGCAATCAGGGATCGAGGACTGAAGCTTTCTTT. Its translation: CASSRNQGSRTEAFF.

This chain uses TRBV6-6 with TRBJ2-7; TRBD1 matches 10 bases. The CDR3 covers 16 residues. Trimming at V came to 5 bases and at J to 3 bases, leaving 10 bases not matched to a gene. Germline V CDR1 and CDR2: MNHNY, SVGAGI (reference sequence). In DNA form, the CDR3 reads TGTGCCAGCAGTCCTAATCCGGGACAGGGGAGCTACGAGCAGTACTTC. Encoded protein: CASSPNPGQGSYEQYF.

This clone was observed a handful of times. The rearrangement uses TRBV18 and TRBJ2-1, with 8 positions matching TRBD2. The V and J ends lost 6 bases and 0 bases, in that order; junction bases with no gene match: 7. Germline CDR1 is KGHSH and CDR2 is LQKENI. The CDR3 has 16 amino acids. CDR3 loop: CASSRGGASSYNEQFF. The CDR3 nucleotides are TGTGCCAGCTCTCGGGGGGGGGCGAGCTCCTACAATGAGCAGTTCTTC.

V is TRBV27 and J is TRBJ2-2; 8 positions match TRBD1. Germline-derived CDR1 and CDR2 are MNHEY and SMNVEV (reference sequence). CDR3 length: 14 amino acids. The junction had 6 bases not matched to a gene; V was cut back by 6 bases and J by 6 bases. The DNA of the CDR3 is TGTGCCAGCAGCTTCGCGACAGGGGCCGGGGAGCTGTTTTTT. Encoded protein: CASSFATGAGELFF.

The chain is built from TRBV6-2 or TRBV6-3 and TRBJ1-2; 8 bases are a match to TRBD1. The CDR3 runs to 14 residues. Trimming removed 5 bases from V and 4 bases from J; junction bases left unmatched: 6. Per germline, CDR1 MNHEY and CDR2 SVGEGT. The CDR3 region is CASSKRTGSYGYTF. Written as DNA, the CDR3 is TGTGCCAGCAGTAAACGGACAGGGTCCTATGGCTACACCTTC.

The genes are TRBV29-1 and TRBJ2-7; tentative D call: TRBD2 (7 bases). Germline CDR1 is SQVTM and CDR2 is ANQGSEA. V was shortened by 0 bases and J by 1 base, with 13 bases between the two germline ends. This CDR3 has 15 residues. The CDR3 DNA follows: TGCAGCGTTGAAGATCCCAGGGGACTATCCTACGAGCAGTACTTC. Translating gives CSVEDPRGLSYEQYF.

The CDR3 DNA follows: TGTGCCAGCAGCCCCCCCGGGACAGGGATCTGGAACTATGGCTACACCTTC. This gives the protein CASSPPGTGIWNYGYTF. V is TRBV28 and J is TRBJ1-2, with TRBD1 identical over 9 bases. Germline CDR1 reads MDHEN; CDR2 reads SYDVKM. The V gene end was trimmed by 6 bases and the J gene end by 2 bases; junction bases not matched to a gene: 13. The CDR3 consists of 17 residues.

The gene calls are TRBV5-1 and TRBJ1-3; TRBD1 might be the D (5 bases). Germline CDR1 and CDR2: SGHRS and YFSETQ. Trimming left V 0 bases short and J 0 bases short, with 13 bases between. The CDR3 is 17 amino acids. The CDR3 sequence: CASSLGGGVYSGNTIYF. The DNA for the CDR3 is TGCGCCAGCAGCTTGGGCGGAGGGGTATACTCTGGAAACACCATATATTTT.

In its sample, this clone was seen once. The V gene is TRBV18, the J gene TRBJ2-5; no firm D call. CDR1 is KGHSH, CDR2 LQKENI, per germline. The V and J ends lost 3 bases and 0 bases respectively, with 8 bases between them. The CDR3 spans 14 residues. This chain's CDR3 is CASSPARNQETQYF. CDR3 coding DNA: TGTGCCAGCTCACCTGCTAGAAACCAAGAGACCCAGTACTTC.

This chain uses TRBV5-1 with TRBJ1-2; the match to TRBD1 covers 8 bases. The germline gives CDR1 SGHRS, CDR2 YFSETQ. The CDR3 consists of 13 residues. Germline trimming cut 6 bases from V and 8 bases from J; bases unmatched to any gene: 9. CDR3 bases: TGCGCCAGCAACCTCGGACAGGGATACGGCTACACCTTC. Translation: CASNLGQGYGYTF.

The rearrangement joins TRBV28 to TRBJ2-7; tentatively, D is TRBD1 (5 bases). Germline-derived CDR1 and CDR2 are MDHEN and SYDVKM. This CDR3 region has 16 residues. Between the trimmed V and J ends, which lost 6 bases and 1 base, there was a span of 19 bases. The CDR3 sequence is CASSPGGAVRSYEQYF. The CDR3 DNA reads as TGTGCCAGCAGCCCAGGTGGGGCAGTTAGGTCCTACGAGCAGTACTTC.

The chain carries TRBV13 and TRBJ2-7; TRBD1 aligns across 7 bases. The CDR3 consists of 15 residues. Trimming cost V 4 bases and J 2 bases; bases outside gene matches: 8. CDR1 and CDR2 (germline): PRHDT, FYEKMQ (reference sequence). The CDR3 region is CASSSPQGLAYEQYF. Written as DNA, the CDR3 is TGTGCCAGCAGCTCCCCACAGGGGCTAGCCTACGAGCAGTACTTC. Together with reference TRBV13 and TRBJ2-7, the CDR3 gives the full variable domain: AAGVIQSPRHLIKEKRETATLKCYPIPRHDTVYWYQQGPGQDPQFLISFYEKMQSDKGSIPDRFSAQQFSDYHSELNMSSLELGDSALYFCASSSPQGLAYEQYFGPGTRLTVT.

V gene TRBV5-6 combines with J gene TRBJ1-5; maybe TRBD1 (5 bases). With 1 base removed from V and 9 bases from J, the gap between germline ends came to 14 bases. Germline lookup yields CDR1 SGHDT and CDR2 YYEEEE. The CDR3 totals 14 residues. In DNA form, the CDR3 reads TGTGCCAGCAGCTTGTGGGTCGGGGGTTGGCCCCAGCATTTT. Protein sequence: CASSLWVGGWPQHF.

Regarding this clone: At one of its ends the junction is not consistent with the germline gene, which may arise from a read error. This chain uses TRBV28 with TRBJ2-7; weak D call: TRBD2 (5 bases). The CDR3 sequence is 13 residues long. CDR1 is MDHEN, CDR2 SYDVKM, per germline. The CDR3 DNA reads as TGTGCCAGCAGCCTTTACTTATCGGAGGCAGCGGACTTC. Its translation is CASSLYLSEAADF.

The chain links TRBV5-4 to TRBJ2-3; 13 bases map to TRBD2. Germline loops: CDR1 SGHNT, CDR2 YYREEE (reference sequence). With 3 bases clipped from V and 7 bases from J, the junction kept 5 bases outside the gene matches. The CDR3 covers 15 residues. The CDR3 DNA reads TGTGCCAGCAGCTGGGGACTAGCGGGACGCAATACGCAGTATTTT. This sequence encodes CASSWGLAGRNTQYF.